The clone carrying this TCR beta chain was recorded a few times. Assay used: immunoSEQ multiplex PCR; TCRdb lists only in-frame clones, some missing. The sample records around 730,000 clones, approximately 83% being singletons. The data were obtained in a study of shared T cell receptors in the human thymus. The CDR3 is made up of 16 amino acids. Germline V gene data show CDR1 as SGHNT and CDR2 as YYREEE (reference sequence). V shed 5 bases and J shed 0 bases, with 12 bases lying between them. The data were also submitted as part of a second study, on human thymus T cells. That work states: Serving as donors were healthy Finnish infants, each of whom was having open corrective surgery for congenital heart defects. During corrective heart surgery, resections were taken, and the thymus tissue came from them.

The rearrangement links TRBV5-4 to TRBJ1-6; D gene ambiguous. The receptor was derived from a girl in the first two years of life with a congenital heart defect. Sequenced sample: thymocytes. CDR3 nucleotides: TGTGCCAGCAGGCCGTTCGGGAGCTCCTATAATTCACCCCTCCACTTT. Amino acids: CASRPFGSSYNSPLHF.